This T cell receptor (beta chain) was recorded in a study of blood T cells in healthy people across ages. The V gene's germline CDR1 is SEHNR and CDR2 FQNEAQ (reference sequence). Trimming took 3 bases from V and 5 from J, leaving 10 bases between them. The CDR3 covers 13 residues. Primers used in a second PCR of roughly 6 to 11 cycles were a sample-barcoded 5' primer and a J-beta primer mix. Every cDNA molecule bore a tag from a template-switch adaptor containing 12 random nucleotides. TCRdb ran MiXCR on the 5' RACE reads and lists one entry per CDR3 protein. The table lists around 820,000 distinct CDR3 sequences, just under 25% of them singletons. These data are also associated with another study on T cells of mothers and their children.

The sequence was obtained from a boy aged 5-17 years in good health. The sequenced material came from blood. The V call is TRBV7-9, the J call TRBJ2-5; D remains ambiguous. The chain's CDR3 is CASSFDVTETQYF. The CDR3 DNA reads as TGTGCCAGCAGCTTCGACGTTACCGAGACCCAGTACTTC.